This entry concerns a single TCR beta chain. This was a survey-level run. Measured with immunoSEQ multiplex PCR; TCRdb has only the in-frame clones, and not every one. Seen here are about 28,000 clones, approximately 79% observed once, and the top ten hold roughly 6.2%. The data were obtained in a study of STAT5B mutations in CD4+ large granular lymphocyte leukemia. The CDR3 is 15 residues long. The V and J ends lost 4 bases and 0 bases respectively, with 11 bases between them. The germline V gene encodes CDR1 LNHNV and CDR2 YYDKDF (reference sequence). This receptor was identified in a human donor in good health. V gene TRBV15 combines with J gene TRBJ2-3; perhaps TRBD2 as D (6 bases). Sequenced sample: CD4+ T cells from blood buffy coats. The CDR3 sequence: CATSIRDSSTDTQYF. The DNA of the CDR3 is TGTGCCACCAGCATCCGGGACTCTAGCACAGATACGCAGTATTTT.